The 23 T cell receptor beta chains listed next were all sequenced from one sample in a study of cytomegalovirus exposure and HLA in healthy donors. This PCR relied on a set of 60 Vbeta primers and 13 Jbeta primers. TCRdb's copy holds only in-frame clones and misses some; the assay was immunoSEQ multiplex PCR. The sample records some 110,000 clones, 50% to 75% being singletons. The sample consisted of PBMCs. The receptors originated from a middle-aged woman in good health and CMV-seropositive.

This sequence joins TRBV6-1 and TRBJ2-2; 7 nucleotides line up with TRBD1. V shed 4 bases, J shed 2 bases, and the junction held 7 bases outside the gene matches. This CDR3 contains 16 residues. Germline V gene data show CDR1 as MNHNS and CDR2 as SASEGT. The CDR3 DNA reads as TGTGCCAGCAGTGCTCGGGGACAGACCAACACCGGGGAGCTGTTTTTT. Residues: CASSARGQTNTGELFF.

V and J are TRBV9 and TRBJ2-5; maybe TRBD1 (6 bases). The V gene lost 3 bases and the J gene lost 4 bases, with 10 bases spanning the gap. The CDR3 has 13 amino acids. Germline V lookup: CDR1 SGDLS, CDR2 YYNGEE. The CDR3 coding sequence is TGTGCCAGCAGCGCAGGGGTAGGAGAGACCCAGTACTTC. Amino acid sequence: CASSAGVGETQYF.

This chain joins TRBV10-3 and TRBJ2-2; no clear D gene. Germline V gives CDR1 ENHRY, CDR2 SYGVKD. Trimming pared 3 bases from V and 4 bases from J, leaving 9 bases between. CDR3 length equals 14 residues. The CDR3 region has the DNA TGTGCCATCAGTGATTCCTCAGGCACCGGGGAGCTGTTTTTT. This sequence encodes CAISDSSGTGELFF.

The CDR3 sequence is CASSYETGMGTEAFF. The CDR3 region has the DNA TGTGCCAGCAGTTACGAGACAGGGATGGGCACTGAAGCTTTCTTT. V gene TRBV6-6 combines with J gene TRBJ1-1, with 7 bases fitting TRBD1. The CDR3 is made up of 15 amino acids. Looked up from germline, CDR1 is MNHNY and CDR2 is SVGAGI (reference sequence). Trimming cost V 2 bases and J 4 bases; bases outside gene matches: 7.

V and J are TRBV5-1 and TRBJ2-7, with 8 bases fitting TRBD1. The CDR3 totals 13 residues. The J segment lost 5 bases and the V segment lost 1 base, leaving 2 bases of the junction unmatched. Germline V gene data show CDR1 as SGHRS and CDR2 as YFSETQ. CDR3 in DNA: TGCGCCAGCAGCTTGCCAGGGGGCCACGAGCAGTACTTC. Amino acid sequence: CASSLPGGHEQYF.

In DNA, the CDR3 is TGCAGCGTTGGCGGGACAGGGGGCTCCTCTGGAAACACCATATATTTT. Amino acids: CSVGGTGGSSGNTIYF. The chain couples TRBV29-1 to TRBJ1-3, with 12 nucleotides matching TRBD1. The CDR3 consists of 16 residues. CDR1 and CDR2 (germline): SQVTM, ANQGSEA. V shed 4 bases and J 0 bases; nucleotides not matched to a gene: 4. Supplemented by reference TRBV29-1 and TRBJ1-3, the full variable domain reads SAVISQKPSRDICQRGTSLTIQCQVDSQVTMMFWYRQQPGQSLTLIATANQGSEATYESGFVIDKFPISRPNLTFSTLTVSNMSPEDSSIYLCSVGGTGGSSGNTIYFGEGSWLTVV.

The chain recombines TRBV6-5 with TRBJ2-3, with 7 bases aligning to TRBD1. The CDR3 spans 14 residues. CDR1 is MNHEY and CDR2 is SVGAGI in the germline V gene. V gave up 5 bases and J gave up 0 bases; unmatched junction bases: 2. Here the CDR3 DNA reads TGTGCCAGCAGTCGGGACAGTAGCACAGATACGCAGTATTTT. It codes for CASSRDSSTDTQYF.

The CDR3 bases are TGCGCCAGCAGCTCTCCGACAGGTGCAACTAATGAAAAACTGTTTTTT. Protein sequence: CASSSPTGATNEKLFF. This rearrangement joins TRBV5-1 to TRBJ1-4; a weak D match, TRBD1 (6 bases). The CDR3 sequence is 16 residues long. The V gene's germline CDR1 is SGHRS and CDR2 YFSETQ. The V end was cut by 3 bases, the J end by 0 bases, with 12 bases between.

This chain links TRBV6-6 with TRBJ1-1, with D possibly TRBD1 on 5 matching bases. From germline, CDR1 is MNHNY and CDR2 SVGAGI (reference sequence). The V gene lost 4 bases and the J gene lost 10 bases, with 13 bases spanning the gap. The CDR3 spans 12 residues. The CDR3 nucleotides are TGTGCCAGCAGTTCCCGGGGGGAGTCAGCTTTCTTT. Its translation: CASSSRGESAFF.

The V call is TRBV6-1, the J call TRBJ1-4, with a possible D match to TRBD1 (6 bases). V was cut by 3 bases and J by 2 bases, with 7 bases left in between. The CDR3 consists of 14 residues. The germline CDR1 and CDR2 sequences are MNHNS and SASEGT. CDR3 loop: CASSDGQTNEKLFF. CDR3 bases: TGTGCCAGCAGTGATGGACAGACTAATGAAAAACTGTTTTTT.

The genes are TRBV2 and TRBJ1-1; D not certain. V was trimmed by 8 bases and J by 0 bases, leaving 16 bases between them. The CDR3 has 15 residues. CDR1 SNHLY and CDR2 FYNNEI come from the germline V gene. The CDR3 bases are TGTGCCAGCGCACGGGAGGGCTGGTTGAACACTGAAGCTTTCTTT. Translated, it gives CASAREGWLNTEAFF.

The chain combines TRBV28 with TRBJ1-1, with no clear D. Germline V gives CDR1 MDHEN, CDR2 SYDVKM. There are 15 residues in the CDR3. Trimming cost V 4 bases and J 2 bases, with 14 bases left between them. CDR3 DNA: TGTGCCAGCAGTTCGCGGGCGCCAAGCAACACTGAAGCTTTCTTT. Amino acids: CASSSRAPSNTEAFF.

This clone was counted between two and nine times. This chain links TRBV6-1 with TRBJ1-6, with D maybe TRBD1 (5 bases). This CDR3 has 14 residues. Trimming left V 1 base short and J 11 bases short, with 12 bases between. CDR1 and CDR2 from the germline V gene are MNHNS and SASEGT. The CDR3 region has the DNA TGTGCCAGCAGTGAAGGTTGGGCCAGGGCACCCCTCCACTTT. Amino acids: CASSEGWARAPLHF.

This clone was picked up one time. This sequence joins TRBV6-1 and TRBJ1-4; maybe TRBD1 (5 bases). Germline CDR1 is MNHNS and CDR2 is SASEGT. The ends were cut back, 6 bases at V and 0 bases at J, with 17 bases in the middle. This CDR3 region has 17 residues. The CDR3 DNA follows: TGTGCCAGCAGAGAAACCGGACACCCTGCAACTAATGAAAAACTGTTTTTT. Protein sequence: CASRETGHPATNEKLFF.

CDR3 DNA sequence: TGTGCCAGCAGCTCCGACGGAACCGGGACAGGGAGCCTACACCTTAAAGATTCCTGGGAAAAACTGTTTTTT. It codes for CASSSDGTGTGSLHLKDSWEKLFF. The chain joins TRBV13 to TRBJ1-4, with 9 bases identical to TRBD1. Trimming took 4 bases from V and 8 from J; bases not matched to a gene: 35. The length of the CDR3 is 24 residues. The germline gives CDR1 PRHDT, CDR2 FYEKMQ (reference sequence).

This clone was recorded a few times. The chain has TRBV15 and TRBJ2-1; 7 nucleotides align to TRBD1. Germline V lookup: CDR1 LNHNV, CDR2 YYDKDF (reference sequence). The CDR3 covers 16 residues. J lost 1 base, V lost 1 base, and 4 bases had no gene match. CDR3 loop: CATSRVTGLSYNEQFF. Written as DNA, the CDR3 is TGTGCCACCAGCAGAGTGACAGGGCTATCCTACAATGAGCAGTTCTTC.

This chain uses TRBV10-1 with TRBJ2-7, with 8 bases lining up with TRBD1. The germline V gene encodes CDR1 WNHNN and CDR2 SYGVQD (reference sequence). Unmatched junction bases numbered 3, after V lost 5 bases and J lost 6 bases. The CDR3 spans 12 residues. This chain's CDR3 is CASSTTGAEQYF. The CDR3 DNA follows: TGCGCCAGCAGTACGACAGGGGCCGAGCAGTACTTC.

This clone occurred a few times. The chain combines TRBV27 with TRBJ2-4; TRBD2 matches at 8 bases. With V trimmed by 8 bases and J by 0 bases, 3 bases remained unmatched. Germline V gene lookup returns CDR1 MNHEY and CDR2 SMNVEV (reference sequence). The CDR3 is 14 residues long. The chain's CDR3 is CASGAGGAKNIQYF. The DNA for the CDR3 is TGTGCCAGCGGCGCGGGGGGAGCCAAAAACATTCAGTACTTC.

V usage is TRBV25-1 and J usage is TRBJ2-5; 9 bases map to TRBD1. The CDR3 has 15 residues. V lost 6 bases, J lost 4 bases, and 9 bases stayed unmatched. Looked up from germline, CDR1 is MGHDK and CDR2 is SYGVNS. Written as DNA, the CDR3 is TGTGCCAGCAGCCCCCGAGGGACAGGGCTAGAGACCCAGTACTTC. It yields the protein CASSPRGTGLETQYF.

The CDR3 region is CASSDKTSARTDTQYF. The CDR3 DNA sequence: TGTGCCAGCAGCGACAAGACTAGCGCCCGCACAGATACGCAGTATTTT. The chain joins TRBV9 to TRBJ2-3, with 8 positions matching TRBD2. Germline CDR1 and CDR2: SGDLS and YYNGEE. This CDR3 is 16 amino acids long. V was clipped by 3 bases and J by 1 base; unmatched bases: 7.

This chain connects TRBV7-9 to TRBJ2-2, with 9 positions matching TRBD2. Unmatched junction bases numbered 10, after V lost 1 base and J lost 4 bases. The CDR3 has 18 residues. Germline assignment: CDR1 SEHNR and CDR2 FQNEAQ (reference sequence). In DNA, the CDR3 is TGTGCCAGCAGCTTAGGATCTCGCGGGAGGGCAGGCACCGGGGAGCTGTTTTTT. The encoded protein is CASSLGSRGRAGTGELFF.

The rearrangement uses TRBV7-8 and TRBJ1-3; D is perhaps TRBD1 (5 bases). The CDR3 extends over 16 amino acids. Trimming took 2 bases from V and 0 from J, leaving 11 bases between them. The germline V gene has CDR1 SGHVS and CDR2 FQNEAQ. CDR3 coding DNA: TGTGCCAGCAGCTTAATTCGTAGGGGCTCTGGAAACACCATATATTTT. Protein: CASSLIRRGSGNTIYF.

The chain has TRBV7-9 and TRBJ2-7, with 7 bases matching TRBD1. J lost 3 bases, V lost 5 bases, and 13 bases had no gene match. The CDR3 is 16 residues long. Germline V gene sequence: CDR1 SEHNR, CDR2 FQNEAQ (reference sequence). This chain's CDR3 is CASSLIPSTGNYEQYF. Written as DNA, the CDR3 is TGTGCCAGCAGCCTCATACCCTCGACAGGGAACTACGAGCAGTACTTC. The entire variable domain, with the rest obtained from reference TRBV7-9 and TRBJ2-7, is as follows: DTGVSQNPRHKITKRGQNVTFRCDPISEHNRLYWYRQTLGQGPEFLTYFQNEAQLEKSRLLSDRFSAERPKGSFSTLEIQRTEQGDSAMYLCASSLIPSTGNYEQYFGPGTRLTVT.